This T cell receptor (beta chain) was obtained from a study of a mutant IDH1 vaccine in newly diagnosed glioma. Study context: Treated patients comprised approximately 60% males and about 38% females, mean age 40.4 years. Most had both radiotherapy and temozolomide beforehand; others had only one.

Study results and limitations: Altogether, around 93% of patients exhibited vaccine-induced immune responses.

Comment on this clone: The antigen remains undetermined.

The ends lost 5 bases at V and 0 bases at J; junction bases unmatched: 7. CDR3 length equals 18 residues. Per the germline V gene, CDR1 is LGHNA and CDR2 is YNFKEQ. Documented time point: baseline, week 1 (first vaccination visit). Treatment here: pre-vaccination baseline after standard-of-care therapy. Sequenced by immunoSEQ multiplex PCR; TCRdb stores in-frame clones only, minus some. The sample records nearly 50,000 clones, 75% to 90% being singletons. The chain uses TRBV4-2 and TRBJ2-6; TRBD2 matches 10 bases. This receptor was taken from a middle-aged man with glioma. The specimen was PBMCs, collected from a glioma patient treated with radiotherapy, temozolomide or both. The CDR3 bases are TGTGCCAGCAGCAGTAGACTAGCGGGTAACTCTGGGGCCAACGTCCTGACTTTC. It codes for CASSSRLAGNSGANVLTF.